The 9 T cell receptor beta chains presented below share a single source sample, sequenced in a study of OX40 agonist ivuxolimab in advanced cancers. The repertoire was sequenced with immunoSEQ multiplex PCR; TCRdb's copy has only in-frame clones and lacks some. This sample has about 83,000 clones, with roughly 84% found just once. Here the sequenced sample was CD4+ or CD8+ T cells sorted from blood, taken in a trial of the OX40 agonist ivuxolimab. These receptors were obtained from an adult with an advanced solid tumor such as melanoma, head and neck, liver or kidney cancer.

The rearrangement uses TRBV5-6 and TRBJ2-6; D is undetermined. Deletions cut 4 bases from V and 1 base from J, with 9 bases between. The length of the CDR3 is 15 residues. From germline, CDR1 is SGHDT and CDR2 YYEEEE. CDR3 nucleotide sequence: TGTGCCAGCAGCCGTGGCCTTTCTGGGGCCAACGTCCTGACTTTC. It is translated as CASSRGLSGANVLTF.

DNA for the CDR3: TGTGCCAGCAGCTTAGGACAGGGCCGCGGAAAACTGTTTTTT. Translating it yields CASSLGQGRGKLFF. The chain employs TRBV7-6 and TRBJ1-4, with 7 bases fitting TRBD1. Germline CDR1 and CDR2: SGHVS and FNYEAQ. V was clipped by 1 base and J by 10 bases; unmatched bases: 6. The CDR3 spans 14 residues. The whole variable domain, filled in from reference TRBV7-6 and TRBJ1-4, reads GAGVSQSPRYKVTKRGQDVALRCDPISGHVSLYWYRQALGQGPEFLTYFNYEAQQDKSGLPNDRFSAERPEGSISTLTIQRTEQRDSAMYRCASSLGQGRGKLFFGSGTQLSVL.

This chain links TRBV5-4 with TRBJ1-1, with D unclear. This CDR3 has 13 residues. The germline V gene encodes CDR1 SGHNT and CDR2 YYREEE (reference sequence). V was cut by 2 bases and J by 5 bases, with 10 bases left in between. CDR3 in amino acids: CASSFGVGTEAFF. The CDR3 bases are TGTGCCAGCAGCTTTGGGGTTGGAACTGAAGCTTTCTTT. The complete variable domain, with remaining parts taken from reference TRBV5-4 and TRBJ1-1, reads ETGVTQSPTHLIKTRGQQVTLRCSSQSGHNTVSWYQQALGQGPQFIFQYYREEENGRGNFPPRFSGLQFPNYSSELNVNALELDDSALYLCASSFGVGTEAFFGQGTRLTVV.

This chain connects TRBV30 to TRBJ1-2; a possible D gene is TRBD1 (5 bases). The CDR3 spans 11 residues. With 5 bases removed from V and 3 bases from J, the gap between germline ends came to 7 bases. Germline V gene data show CDR1 as GTSNPN and CDR2 as SVGIG (reference sequence). DNA for the CDR3: TGTGCCTGGCAGGGATACTATGGCTACACCTTC. Protein product: CAWQGYYGYTF. The entire variable domain, with the rest obtained from reference TRBV30 and TRBJ1-2, is as follows: SQTIHQWPATLVQPVGSPLSLECTVEGTSNPNLYWYRQAAGRGLQLLFYSVGIGQISSEVPQNLSASRPQDRQFILSSKKLLLSDSGFYLCAWQGYYGYTFGSGTRLTVV.

The gene calls are TRBV5-1 and TRBJ1-2, with D possibly being TRBD1 (6 bases). CDR1 and CDR2 from the germline V gene are SGHRS and YFSETQ. The length of the CDR3 is 13 residues. The ends were cut back, 10 bases at V and 7 bases at J, with 20 bases in the middle. Written as DNA, the CDR3 is TGCGCCTCCGGGGGCCAGGGCGTCCGTGGCTACACCTTC. It yields the protein CASGGQGVRGYTF.

This CDR3 reads CASSTSHRVPANYGYTF. DNA of the CDR3: TGTGCCAGTAGTACATCCCACAGGGTTCCAGCTAACTATGGCTACACCTTC. J is TRBJ1-2 and V is TRBV19, with TRBD1 as a possible D gene (6 bases). This CDR3 region has 17 residues. Trimming left V 4 bases short and J 0 bases short, with 18 bases between. CDR1 and CDR2 from the germline V gene are LNHDA and SQIVND (reference sequence).

V usage is TRBV2 and J usage is TRBJ2-7; 9 bases map to TRBD1. V lost 9 bases and J lost 0; bases outside the gene matches: 12. The germline gives CDR1 SNHLY, CDR2 FYNNEI. This CDR3 region has 16 residues. The CDR3 nucleotides are TGTGCCAGTAACGATCTCGGGACAGGGAGCTCCTACGAGCAGTACTTC. Amino acid sequence: CASNDLGTGSSYEQYF.

The chain employs TRBV10-3 and TRBJ2-2; 10 bases agree with TRBD1. The CDR3 is made up of 14 amino acids. V lost 6 bases and J lost 3; bases outside the gene matches: 1. Germline V gives CDR1 ENHRY, CDR2 SYGVKD. The CDR3 region has the DNA TGTGCCATCAGGGGGACAGGGGACACCGGGGAGCTGTTTTTT. It specifies CAIRGTGDTGELFF.

The rearrangement uses TRBV5-1 and TRBJ2-7, with 10 bases aligning to TRBD2. From germline, CDR1 is SGHRS and CDR2 YFSETQ. This CDR3 comprises 18 residues. V lost 0 bases and J lost 2; bases outside the gene matches: 11. The CDR3 region is CASSLAYSGGAGAYEQYF. CDR3 nucleotide sequence: TGCGCCAGCAGCTTGGCATACAGCGGGGGGGCCGGGGCCTACGAGCAGTACTTC.